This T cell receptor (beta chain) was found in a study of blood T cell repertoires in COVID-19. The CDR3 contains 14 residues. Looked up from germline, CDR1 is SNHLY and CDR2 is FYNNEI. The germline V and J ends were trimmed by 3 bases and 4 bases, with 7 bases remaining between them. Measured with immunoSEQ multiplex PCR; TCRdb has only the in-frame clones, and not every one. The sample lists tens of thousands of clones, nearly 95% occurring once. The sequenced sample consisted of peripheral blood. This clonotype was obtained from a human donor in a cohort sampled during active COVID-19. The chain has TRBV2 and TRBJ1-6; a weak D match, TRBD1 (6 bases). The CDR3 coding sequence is TGTGCCAGCAGTGACAGGGGATATAATTCACCCCTCCACTTT. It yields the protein CASSDRGYNSPLHF.